The 7 T cell receptor beta chains below were found in one sample sequenced in a study of cytomegalovirus exposure and HLA in healthy donors. The PCR had 60 Vbeta and 13 Jbeta primers. Assay used: immunoSEQ multiplex PCR; TCRdb lists only in-frame clones, some missing. The table includes fewer than 110,000 clones, less than 80% detected once. Sequenced input: PBMCs. The receptors shown here come from a man younger than 45 in good health and CMV-seronegative.

The chain couples TRBV19 to TRBJ1-1, with 9 bases identical to TRBD1. Trimming at V came to 6 bases and at J to 3 bases, leaving 8 bases not matched to a gene. The V gene's germline CDR1 is LNHDA and CDR2 SQIVND (reference sequence). This CDR3 region has 15 residues. CDR3 DNA: TGTGCCAGTAGCCTGACAGGGGGTGGGGACACTGAAGCTTTCTTT. It yields the protein CASSLTGGGDTEAFF.

The chain has TRBV7-3 and TRBJ2-1, with TRBD2 matching over 9 bases. Germline CDR1 SGHTA, CDR2 FQGTGA. The CDR3 is 14 residues long. J lost 7 bases, V lost 5 bases, and 6 bases had no gene match. CDR3 nucleotides: TGTGCCAGCAGCCCAGGGACTAGCTCAAATGAGCAGTTCTTC. The encoded protein is CASSPGTSSNEQFF.

The V call is TRBV18, the J call TRBJ1-4, with TRBD1 matching over 8 bases. Unmatched junction bases numbered 0, after V lost 3 bases and J lost 6 bases. The CDR3 runs 13 residues. Germline V gene data show CDR1 as KGHSH and CDR2 as LQKENI. CDR3 region: CASSPDRDEKLFF. In nucleotides, the CDR3 is TGTGCCAGCTCACCGGACAGGGATGAAAAACTGTTTTTT.

The J gene is TRBJ2-1, the V gene TRBV5-1; D uncertain. Trimming took 2 bases from V and 8 from J, leaving 8 bases between them. There are 12 residues in the CDR3. Germline V lookup: CDR1 SGHRS, CDR2 YFSETQ. CDR3 loop: CASSFANHEQFF. As DNA, the CDR3 is TGCGCCAGCAGCTTTGCTAACCATGAGCAGTTCTTC.

The chain recombines TRBV5-4 with TRBJ1-1; 10 bases align to TRBD1. The CDR3 totals 15 residues. V was pared by 3 bases and J by 4 bases, with 6 bases of the junction left unmatched. Germline V gene sequence: CDR1 SGHNT, CDR2 YYREEE (reference sequence). The CDR3: CASSSPGQGGTEAFF. The CDR3 region has the DNA TGTGCCAGCAGCTCCCCAGGACAGGGGGGCACTGAAGCTTTCTTT.

The V call is TRBV5-1, the J call TRBJ1-2; no clear D gene. This CDR3 has 14 amino acids. From germline, CDR1 is SGHRS and CDR2 YFSETQ. The V end was cut by 3 bases, the J end by 6 bases, with 15 bases between. The CDR3 here is CASSWATGADGYTF. CDR3 nucleotide sequence: TGCGCCAGCAGCTGGGCCACGGGAGCGGATGGCTACACCTTC.

This clone was seen only once. This sequence joins TRBV9 and TRBJ2-5; D may be TRBD1 (7 bases). CDR1 is SGDLS, CDR2 YYNGEE, per germline. V lost 0 bases and J 1 base, leaving 16 bases between the germline ends. This CDR3 spans 17 amino acids. In nucleotides, the CDR3 is TGTGCCAGCAGCGTAGGTCCCAGGGGGGCCCTCCAAGAGACCCAGTACTTC. Protein sequence: CASSVGPRGALQETQYF.